Detailed here is one T cell receptor beta chain. The sample comes from a study of T cell changes during pregnancy in multiple sclerosis. The CDR3 extends over 15 amino acids. Trimming took off 2 bases at V and 6 bases at J, with 16 bases between the two ends. CDR1 is SGHNT, CDR2 YENEEA, per germline. Measured with immunoSEQ multiplex PCR; TCRdb has only the in-frame clones, and not every one. The data show tens of thousands of clones, with 90% seen just once and approximately 6.6% held by the top ten. This TCR was recovered from a female donor in good health, enrolled as a control in a pregnancy study. The chain recombines TRBV11-3 with TRBJ1-1, with D possibly matching TRBD1 (6 bases). The sequenced sample was peripheral blood, obtained in the third trimester of pregnancy. The CDR3 DNA follows: TGTGCCAGCAGCTTATCGGGACACTTAGGCCCTGAAGCTTTCTTT. This encodes CASSLSGHLGPEAFF.